A single sample is the source of the 26 T cell receptor beta chains below, sequenced in a study of PD-L1 blockade in urothelial cancer. Time point reported: pretreatment peripheral blood. Method: immunoSEQ multiplex PCR; TCRdb's copy keeps in-frame clones and lacks some. The table lists 70,000 to 75,000 clones, about 90% of them singletons. The source was PBMCs, collected around atezolizumab (anti-PD-L1) treatment. Receptors originate from a man between 65 and 80 years old with urothelial cancer.

This chain uses TRBV28 with TRBJ1-1; TRBD1 aligns across 7 bases. Germline V lookup: CDR1 MDHEN, CDR2 SYDVKM. V shed 11 bases, J shed 4 bases, and the junction held 4 bases outside the gene matches. This CDR3 region has 11 residues. CDR3 in amino acids: CASTGITEAFF. DNA for the CDR3: TGTGCCTCGACAGGGATCACTGAAGCTTTCTTT.

This sequence joins TRBV10-3 and TRBJ2-3; 7 bases are shared with TRBD2. CDR1 is ENHRY, CDR2 SYGVKD, per germline. J gave up 0 bases and V 7 bases, and 4 bases lay outside the gene matches. CDR3 length: 14 amino acids. In nucleotides, the CDR3 is TGTGCCATCAAGAGCGGGACTAGCACAGATACGCAGTATTTT. Its protein product is CAIKSGTSTDTQYF.

The chain has TRBV4-1 and TRBJ2-1; 8 bases are a match to TRBD2. This CDR3 comprises 17 residues. CDR1 and CDR2 from the germline V gene are MGHRA and YSYEKL. V lost 0 bases to trimming and J lost 5 bases; unmatched junction nucleotides: 9. The CDR3 nucleotides are TGCGCCAGCAGCCAAGACCCAAGCGGGAGTAGCGACAATGAGCAGTTCTTC. Translated: CASSQDPSGSSDNEQFF.

The chain carries TRBV5-1 and TRBJ2-3; perhaps TRBD2 as D (5 bases). Germline V gene data show CDR1 as SGHRS and CDR2 as YFSETQ. This CDR3 has 16 residues. The germline V and J ends were trimmed by 0 bases and 6 bases, with 17 bases remaining between them. The chain's CDR3 is CASSLVGLTPQDTQYF. The DNA for the CDR3 is TGCGCCAGCAGCTTGGTTGGACTTACCCCCCAGGATACGCAGTATTTT.

The chain employs TRBV11-2 and TRBJ2-1; 12 bases agree with TRBD2. There are 16 residues in the CDR3. J was trimmed by 6 bases and V by 0 bases; bases with no gene match: 3. Germline V gene lookup returns CDR1 SGHAT and CDR2 FQNNGV. The CDR3 sequence is CASSLEGTSGPNEQFF. The CDR3 nucleotides read TGTGCCAGCAGCTTAGAAGGGACTAGCGGGCCCAATGAGCAGTTCTTC.

The CDR3 DNA sequence: TGTGCCAGCAGTCCATGGACAGGGATCTACGAGCAGTACTTC. This sequence encodes CASSPWTGIYEQYF. The chain recombines TRBV27 with TRBJ2-7, with 8 bases matching TRBD1. With 5 bases clipped from V and 3 bases from J, the junction kept 6 bases outside the gene matches. This CDR3 comprises 14 residues. CDR1 and CDR2 (germline): MNHEY, SMNVEV (reference sequence).

The V call is TRBV5-1, the J call TRBJ1-2; D is possibly TRBD1 (6 bases). The length of the CDR3 is 12 residues. With 4 bases removed from V and 8 bases from J, the gap between germline ends came to 12 bases. Germline lookup yields CDR1 SGHRS and CDR2 YFSETQ. For the CDR3, the DNA is TGCGCCAGCAGCGCCCAGGGGCAAGGCTACACCTTC. As protein: CASSAQGQGYTF. The whole variable domain, remainder taken from reference TRBV5-1 and TRBJ1-2, is KAGVTQTPRYLIKTRGQQVTLSCSPISGHRSVSWYQQTPGQGLQFLFEYFSETQRNKGNFPGRFSGRQFSNSRSEMNVSTLELGDSALYLCASSAQGQGYTFGSGTRLTVV.

The CDR3 coding sequence is TGTGCCAGCAGTGGCGGATCCTACGAGCAGTACTTC. This codes for CASSGGSYEQYF. J is TRBJ2-7 and V is TRBV2; D remains ambiguous. Germline V CDR1 and CDR2: SNHLY, FYNNEI. This CDR3 region has 12 residues. With 4 bases removed from V and 1 base from J, the gap between germline ends came to 5 bases.

The chain recombines TRBV2 with TRBJ1-2, with TRBD1 matching 7 bases. The V gene end was trimmed by 6 bases and the J gene end by 3 bases; junction bases not matched to a gene: 7. CDR1 and CDR2 (germline): SNHLY, FYNNEI. CDR3 size: 14 residues. CDR3 loop: CASSGRQGYYGYTF. The CDR3 nucleotides read TGTGCCAGCAGCGGGAGACAGGGCTACTATGGCTACACCTTC.

J is TRBJ2-7 and V is TRBV4-1, with D perhaps matching TRBD1 (7 bases). The V end lost 0 bases, the J end lost 2 bases, and 14 bases lay between the germline ends. CDR1 is MGHRA, CDR2 YSYEKL, per germline. CDR3 length equals 16 residues. The CDR3 region has the DNA TGCGCCAGCAGCCAAGACGAGACAGGGAGGACCTACGAGCAGTACTTC. This gives the protein CASSQDETGRTYEQYF.

The V gene is TRBV11-2, the J gene TRBJ1-2; D remains ambiguous. This CDR3 is 11 amino acids long. The V and J ends lost 5 bases and 5 bases respectively, with 6 bases between them. Germline V lookup: CDR1 SGHAT, CDR2 FQNNGV. This CDR3 is CASSPTYGYTF. In nucleotides, the CDR3 is TGTGCCAGCAGCCCCACATATGGCTACACCTTC.

The chain has TRBV30 and TRBJ1-2; the D is unclear. Germline CDR1 reads GTSNPN; CDR2 reads SVGIG (reference sequence). The CDR3 is 13 residues long. Trimming removed 5 bases from V and 0 bases from J, with 10 bases in between. Written as DNA, the CDR3 is TGTGCCTGGGCACGAGGGCCTAACTATGGCTACACCTTC. Translating it yields CAWARGPNYGYTF.

This clone was observed a handful of times. This rearrangement joins TRBV27 to TRBJ1-3; TRBD1 matches 10 bases. Germline V lookup: CDR1 MNHEY, CDR2 SMNVEV (reference sequence). V lost 6 bases, J lost 2 bases, and 7 bases stayed unmatched. There are 16 residues in the CDR3. CDR3: CASSSAGQGTGNTIYF. In DNA form, the CDR3 reads TGTGCCAGCAGCAGCGCGGGACAGGGGACTGGAAACACCATATATTTT.

The V and J genes are TRBV7-9 and TRBJ1-4; D unclear. Germline values: CDR1 SEHNR, CDR2 FQNEAQ (reference sequence). The length of the CDR3 is 16 residues. Trimming took off 1 base at V and 0 bases at J, with 9 bases between the two ends. The CDR3 sequence: CASSLVVASTNEKLFF. The CDR3 DNA reads TGTGCCAGCAGCTTAGTGGTGGCTTCAACTAATGAAAAACTGTTTTTT. Complete variable domain (other parts from reference TRBV7-9 and TRBJ1-4): DTGVSQNPRHKITKRGQNVTFRCDPISEHNRLYWYRQTLGQGPEFLTYFQNEAQLEKSRLLSDRFSAERPKGSFSTLEIQRTEQGDSAMYLCASSLVVASTNEKLFFGSGTQLSVL.

The chain employs TRBV5-1 and TRBJ2-1; possible D gene TRBD1, 5 bases. The V end lost 0 bases, the J end lost 6 bases, and 7 bases lay between the germline ends. The CDR3 is made up of 13 amino acids. Per germline, CDR1 SGHRS and CDR2 YFSETQ. For the CDR3, the DNA is TGCGCCAGCAGCTTGGGACAGCTCAATGAGCAGTTCTTC. It specifies CASSLGQLNEQFF.

The chain couples TRBV28 to TRBJ2-7; TRBD2 is a possible D gene (6 bases). The CDR3 runs to 14 residues. CDR1 MDHEN and CDR2 SYDVKM come from the germline V gene. Trimming stripped 3 bases from V and 2 bases from J, with 11 bases between. Here the CDR3 reads CASSFYTSPYEQYF. The CDR3 DNA reads as TGTGCCAGCAGTTTCTACACTAGCCCCTACGAGCAGTACTTC.

A word on this clone: The junction departs from germline at one end; a sequencing error may be responsible. The rearrangement links TRBV28 to TRBJ2-7; 8 bases map to TRBD2. Germline CDR1 reads MDHEN; CDR2 reads SYDVKM. The CDR3 sequence is 14 residues long. CDR3 bases: TGTGCCAGCACTTTAATAGCGGGATCCTACGAGCAGTACTTC. Translating it yields CASTLIAGSYEQYF.

V gene TRBV28 combines with J gene TRBJ1-2; D is perhaps TRBD1 (5 bases). The germline gives CDR1 MDHEN, CDR2 SYDVKM. Trimming left V 2 bases short and J 10 bases short, with 14 bases between. The CDR3 runs to 13 residues. The DNA of the CDR3 is TGTGCCAGCAGTTTACAGGGTGGCCCAGTCTACACCTTC. Protein sequence: CASSLQGGPVYTF.

The rearrangement joins TRBV5-5 to TRBJ2-7; D is possibly TRBD1 (5 bases). This CDR3 region has 13 residues. V was pared by 8 bases and J by 7 bases, with 19 bases between. Germline CDR1 SGHKS, CDR2 YYEKEE (reference sequence). The CDR3 DNA sequence: TGTGCCAGTCGAGGACAACCCTTAAGTGAGCAGTACTTC. Protein: CASRGQPLSEQYF.

The chain links TRBV5-6 to TRBJ2-7; 10 nucleotides align to TRBD2. The length of the CDR3 is 18 residues. Trimming removed 0 bases from V and 0 bases from J; junction bases left unmatched: 9. Germline V gene sequence: CDR1 SGHDT, CDR2 YYEEEE. The CDR3: CASSLGASGSSFSYEQYF. The DNA of the CDR3 is TGTGCCAGCAGCTTGGGGGCTAGCGGGAGCTCCTTCTCCTACGAGCAGTACTTC. The whole variable domain, remainder taken from reference TRBV5-6 and TRBJ2-7, is DAGVTQSPTHLIKTRGQQVTLRCSPKSGHDTVSWYQQALGQGPQFIFQYYEEEERQRGNFPDRFSGHQFPNYSSELNVNALLLGDSALYLCASSLGASGSSFSYEQYFGPGTRLTVT.

The chain combines TRBV6-1 with TRBJ2-1, with 9 bases aligning to TRBD1. Germline V gene lookup returns CDR1 MNHNS and CDR2 SASEGT. The V segment lost 6 bases and the J segment 6 bases; nucleotides outside the gene matches: 6. The CDR3 has 14 amino acids. CDR3 protein: CASSGTGRANEQFF. In DNA, the CDR3 is TGTGCCAGCAGCGGGACAGGGAGGGCCAATGAGCAGTTCTTC.

This clone was observed a single time. The chain links TRBV19 to TRBJ2-2, with 11 bases lining up with TRBD2. Germline V gives CDR1 LNHDA, CDR2 SQIVND (reference sequence). The length of the CDR3 is 14 residues. The J segment lost 6 bases and the V segment lost 4 bases, leaving 1 base of the junction unmatched. The CDR3 sequence: CASSSSGRAGELFF. CDR3 nucleotide sequence: TGTGCCAGTAGTAGTAGCGGGAGGGCCGGGGAGCTGTTTTTT.

The gene calls are TRBV19 and TRBJ1-5; 7 nucleotides line up with TRBD1. The V gene end was trimmed by 4 bases and the J gene end by 0 bases; junction bases not matched to a gene: 6. This CDR3 has 16 residues. The germline V gene has CDR1 LNHDA and CDR2 SQIVND (reference sequence). The CDR3 region has the DNA TGTGCCAGTAGTACAAGGACAGGTCATAGCAATCAGCCCCAGCATTTT. Translation: CASSTRTGHSNQPQHF.

J is TRBJ1-1 and V is TRBV20-1, with D uncertain. This CDR3 spans 11 amino acids. The germline V and J ends were trimmed by 6 bases and 1 base, with 6 bases remaining between them. Germline CDR1 DFQATT, CDR2 SNEGSKA (reference sequence). In DNA form, the CDR3 reads TGCAGTGCCCGACAGAACACTGAAGCTTTCTTT. Translated, it gives CSARQNTEAFF.

V usage is TRBV6-6 and J usage is TRBJ2-7; perhaps TRBD1 as D (6 bases). The CDR3 runs 15 residues. V was trimmed by 2 bases and J by 3 bases, leaving 14 bases between them. Germline-derived CDR1 and CDR2 are MNHNY and SVGAGI (reference sequence). The CDR3 DNA reads as TGTGCCAGCAGTTACGGACAGCTCCGACTCTACGAGCAGTACTTC. Translating it yields CASSYGQLRLYEQYF.

This clone was seen a handful of times. The chain employs TRBV5-1 and TRBJ2-7; 10 bases agree with TRBD1. Germline CDR1 and CDR2: SGHRS and YFSETQ. The junction had 7 bases not matched to a gene; V was cut back by 0 bases and J by 4 bases. The CDR3 runs to 16 residues. CDR3 in amino acids: CASSLAMTGGGYEQYF. CDR3 bases: TGCGCCAGCAGCTTGGCCATGACAGGGGGCGGGTACGAGCAGTACTTC. Drawing the rest from reference TRBV5-1 and TRBJ2-7, the complete variable domain is KAGVTQTPRYLIKTRGQQVTLSCSPISGHRSVSWYQQTPGQGLQFLFEYFSETQRNKGNFPGRFSGRQFSNSRSEMNVSTLELGDSALYLCASSLAMTGGGYEQYFGPGTRLTVT.